The 21 T cell receptor beta chains below were found in one sample sequenced in a study of CD8+CD57+ T cells in acquired aplastic anemia. The template used for profiling TCR beta VDJ and CDR3 was genomic DNA. Using its own MiXCR run on the reads, TCRdb lists one record per CDR3 protein. The sample holds hundreds of thousands of distinct CDR3 sequences; 60% to 80% are singletons and the top ten take under 4.5%. Sequencing input: sorted CD4+, CD8+, or CD8+CD57+ T cells (not recorded which) from PBMCs. Source of these receptors: a human donor in good health, serving as a control.

The V gene is TRBV20-1, the J gene TRBJ1-2, with D perhaps TRBD1 (5 bases). This CDR3 is built from 12 residues. CDR1 is DFQATT, CDR2 SNEGSKA, per germline (reference sequence). Between the trimmed V and J ends, which lost 5 bases and 11 bases, there was a span of 18 bases. In DNA form, the CDR3 reads TGCAGTGCTGGCGACACACGGTGGGGGTACACCTTC. As protein: CSAGDTRWGYTF.

This clonotype was seen repeatedly, ten times or more. V is TRBV5-4 and J is TRBJ2-3; the match to TRBD2 covers 7 bases. The V and J ends lost 5 bases and 0 bases, in that order; junction bases with no gene match: 6. Germline values: CDR1 SGHNT, CDR2 YYREEE (reference sequence). There are 15 residues in the CDR3. The CDR3 spells CASRSAGVSTDTQYF. CDR3 bases: TGTGCCAGCAGGAGCGCGGGAGTTAGCACAGATACGCAGTATTTT.

Ten or more counts support this clonotype. CDR3 in DNA: TGTGCCAGCAGCTTCACAGGGGCCAATGAGCAGTTCTTC. Translation: CASSFTGANEQFF. The chain couples TRBV7-3 to TRBJ2-1; 7 bases are a match to TRBD1. This CDR3 is 13 amino acids long. CDR1 is SGHTA, CDR2 FQGTGA, per germline. V lost 3 bases and J lost 6; bases outside the gene matches: 2.

The chain recombines TRBV9 with TRBJ1-5, with 8 bases fitting TRBD1. V was clipped by 3 bases and J by 11 bases; unmatched bases: 13. The germline V gene encodes CDR1 SGDLS and CDR2 YYNGEE. This CDR3 spans 15 amino acids. In DNA, the CDR3 is TGTGCCAGCAGCGCGGGACAGGACGCATCTCACGCCCAGCATTTT. Protein: CASSAGQDASHAQHF.

The sample holds many counts of this clonotype. V is TRBV6-2 or TRBV6-3 and J is TRBJ2-3; possibly TRBD1 or TRBD2 for D (6 bases each). Germline lookup yields CDR1 MNHEY and CDR2 SVGEGT. Trimming cost V 6 bases and J 2 bases, with 12 bases left between them. The CDR3 spans 14 residues. In DNA form, the CDR3 reads TGTGCCAGCAGCAGAGGGGGGCCCACAGATACGCAGTATTTT. Residues: CASSRGGPTDTQYF.

This clonotype has at least ten counts. This rearrangement joins TRBV20-1 to TRBJ1-2; 11 bases are a match to TRBD1. Germline CDR1 reads DFQATT; CDR2 reads SNEGSKA (reference sequence). CDR3 length equals 13 residues. V shed 6 bases, J shed 4 bases, and the junction held 4 bases outside the gene matches. CDR3 loop: CSAKGQGVYGYTF. The DNA for the CDR3 is TGCAGTGCCAAGGGACAGGGGGTCTATGGCTACACCTTC.

The chain links TRBV2 to TRBJ1-5; D gene ambiguous. Germline V gene data show CDR1 as SNHLY and CDR2 as FYNNEI. This CDR3 has 14 residues. Trimming removed 5 bases at V and 4 bases at J, with 12 bases between. CDR3 sequence reads: CASSQDIGNQPQHF. CDR3 DNA sequence: TGTGCCAGCAGTCAGGATATCGGAAATCAGCCCCAGCATTTT.

With respect to this clonotype: Germline is not matched at one junction end, which may reflect a read error. This chain joins TRBV7-3 and TRBJ2-5, with a weak D call TRBD1 (5 bases). The length of the CDR3 is 14 residues. The V gene's germline CDR1 is SGHTA and CDR2 FQGTGA. This CDR3 reads CASSLRQYRETQYF. The CDR3, as DNA: TGCGCCAGCAGCTTGAGACAGTACCGGGAGACCCAGTACTTC.

This clonotype occurred many times. The chain recombines TRBV12-3 or TRBV12-4 with TRBJ1-2; D is uncertain. CDR3 length: 12 amino acids. Trimming removed 8 bases from V and 6 bases from J, with 13 bases in between. The CDR3 nucleotides are TGTGCCAGCCGGCCGGGGATCAATGGCTACACCTTC. Its protein is CASRPGINGYTF.

This clonotype showed up many times. The rearrangement joins TRBV19 to TRBJ1-5; D might be TRBD1 (5 bases). The germline gives CDR1 LNHDA, CDR2 SQIVND (reference sequence). Trimming took off 7 bases at V and 0 bases at J, with 10 bases between the two ends. CDR3 length: 14 residues. DNA for the CDR3: TGTGCCAGTATGTTCCAGGGTAGCAATCAGCCCCAGCATTTT. Protein: CASMFQGSNQPQHF.

V usage is TRBV2 and J usage is TRBJ1-2, with TRBD1 matching 7 bases. Germline CDR1 SNHLY, CDR2 FYNNEI. The V segment lost 5 bases and the J segment 12 bases; nucleotides outside the gene matches: 9. The CDR3 spans 12 residues. CDR3: CASSTGESGNTF. The CDR3 region has the DNA TGTGCCAGCAGTACAGGGGAGTCTGGAAACACCTTC.

A note on this clonotype: A read error may produce the germline difference seen at one junction end. This chain joins TRBV7-2 and TRBJ2-7; D gene uncertain. Germline V gene lookup returns CDR1 SGHTA and CDR2 FQGNSA. CDR3 length: 14 residues. CDR3 in amino acids: CASSYQTSGNTQYF. In DNA form, the CDR3 reads TGTGCCAGCAGCTATCAGACCTCTGGAAACACGCAATATTTC.

This chain uses TRBV4-3 with TRBJ2-5; D is possibly TRBD1 (6 bases). V was shortened by 6 bases and J by 5 bases, with 13 bases between the two germline ends. The CDR3 spans 13 residues. The germline gives CDR1 LGHNA, CDR2 YSLEER. DNA for the CDR3: TGCGCCAGCAGGTCCAGGGGTCGTGAGACCCAGTACTTC. Protein sequence: CASRSRGRETQYF.

This chain connects TRBV6-5 to TRBJ1-5; D is unresolved. The germline CDR1 and CDR2 sequences are MNHEY and SVGAGI. The length of the CDR3 is 13 residues. V dropped 6 bases and J dropped 11 bases, with 17 bases sitting between them. CDR3 region: CASRERGRGAQHF. Here the CDR3 DNA reads TGTGCCAGCAGGGAGAGAGGGCGCGGGGCCCAGCATTTT.

The CDR3 sequence is CASTQSTGNSPLHF. DNA of the CDR3: TGTGCCAGCACCCAATCAACGGGGAATTCACCCCTCCACTTT. V and J are TRBV25-1 and TRBJ1-6; D is undetermined. CDR3 size: 14 residues. Germline CDR1 is MGHDK and CDR2 is SYGVNS. Trimming cost V 7 bases and J 7 bases, with 14 bases left between them.

Notes on this clonotype: Relative to the germline gene, one junction end is altered; a read error may explain this. The chain uses TRBV5-1 and TRBJ1-1; possible D gene TRBD1, 6 bases. Per the germline V gene, CDR1 is SGHRS and CDR2 is YFSETQ. The CDR3 has 13 residues. The CDR3 loop reads CASSLQGSTGAFF. The CDR3 DNA reads TGTGCCAGCAGCTTGCAGGGGAGTACTGGAGCTTTCTTT.

The chain links TRBV6-4 to TRBJ1-2; no clear D. V lost 0 bases and J lost 1, with 9 bases in between. This CDR3 comprises 15 residues. Germline V CDR1 and CDR2: MRHNA, SNTAGT. The CDR3 protein is CASSDSKRGNYGYTF. Written as DNA, the CDR3 is TGTGCCAGCAGTGACTCTAAACGGGGTAACTATGGCTACACCTTC.

The genes are TRBV5-1 and TRBJ2-7; D unresolved. This CDR3 region has 14 residues. CDR1 SGHRS and CDR2 YFSETQ come from the germline V gene. V shed 4 bases and J shed 1 base, with 12 bases lying between them. The CDR3 DNA reads as TGCGCCAGCAGCCCTGTCGGGTTTTCCTACGAGCAGTACTTC. It codes for CASSPVGFSYEQYF.

The chain combines TRBV7-3 with TRBJ2-7; D may be TRBD1 or TRBD2 (5 bases each). The germline V gene encodes CDR1 SGHTA and CDR2 FQGTGA. Between the trimmed V and J ends, which lost 1 base and 11 bases, there was a span of 21 bases. The CDR3 is 15 amino acids. In nucleotides, the CDR3 is TGTGCCAGCAGCTTAAACACAGGCGCTAACACCGGGGAGTACTTC. Amino acids: CASSLNTGANTGEYF. Looking up the rest from reference TRBV7-3 and TRBJ2-7 gives the full variable domain: GAGVSQTPSNKVTEKGKYVELRCDPISGHTALYWYRQSLGQGPEFLIYFQGTGAADDSGLPNDRFFAVRPEGSVSTLKIQRTERGDSAVYLCASSLNTGANTGEYFGPGTRLTVT.

Remarks on this clonotype: Germline is not matched at one junction end, which may reflect a read error. This sequence joins TRBV2 and TRBJ2-3; TRBD1 aligns across 8 bases. This CDR3 has 15 amino acids. Germline CDR1 and CDR2: SNHLY and FYNNEI. In DNA, the CDR3 is TGTGCCAGCAGCGCGGCGCAGGGGGCCAACTATGGCCACACTTTT. Amino acids: CASSAAQGANYGHTF.

Ten or more counts support this clonotype. The V and J genes are TRBV30 and TRBJ1-1; D gene uncertain. V was clipped by 3 bases and J by 8 bases, with 13 bases between them. CDR3 size: 12 residues. The germline V gene encodes CDR1 GTSNPN and CDR2 SVGIG (reference sequence). The CDR3 spells CAWRPLIREAFF. CDR3 DNA sequence: TGTGCCTGGAGGCCGCTTATCAGAGAAGCTTTCTTT.